This entry concerns a single TCR beta chain. With a much larger clone just one base away, this may be a read error. This record belongs to a study of CD8+CD57+ T cells in acquired aplastic anemia. In the study overall: Sorted cells (CD4+ and CD8+) yielded DNA amounts that averaged about 3.1 ug. There were about 11 million reads, on average, for CD4+ cells from healthy donors.

Template material for TCR beta VDJ and CDR3 profiling consisted of genomic DNA. TCRdb re-analysed the reads in MiXCR, keeping a single row per CDR3 protein. The repertoire has some 180,000 distinct CDR3 sequences, around 45% of them found once; the top ten carry around 3%. Trimming removed 1 base at V and 4 bases at J, with 14 bases between. Germline lookup yields CDR1 SGHRS and CDR2 YFSETQ. The CDR3 consists of 15 residues. The sample taken for sequencing was sorted CD4+, CD8+, or CD8+CD57+ T cells (not recorded which) from PBMCs. The sequence derives from a human donor in good health. The chain combines TRBV5-1 with TRBJ1-1; a possible D gene is TRBD1 (5 bases). The CDR3 spells CASSLLLGVGTEAFF. The DNA for the CDR3 is TGCGCCAGCAGCTTGTTACTAGGGGTCGGCACTGAAGCTTTCTTT.